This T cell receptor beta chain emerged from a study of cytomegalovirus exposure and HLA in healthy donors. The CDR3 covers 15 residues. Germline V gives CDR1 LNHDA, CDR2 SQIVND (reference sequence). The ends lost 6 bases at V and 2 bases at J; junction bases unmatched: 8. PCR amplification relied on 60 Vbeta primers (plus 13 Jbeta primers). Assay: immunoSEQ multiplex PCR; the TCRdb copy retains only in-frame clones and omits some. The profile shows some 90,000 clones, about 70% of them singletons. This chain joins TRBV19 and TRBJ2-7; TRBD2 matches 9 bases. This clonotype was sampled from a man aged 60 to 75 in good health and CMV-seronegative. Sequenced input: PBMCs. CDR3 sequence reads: CASSPSGGRAYEQYF. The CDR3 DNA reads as TGTGCCAGTAGCCCCTCCGGCGGGAGGGCCTACGAGCAGTACTTC.